This TCR beta chain was profiled in a study of Graves' ophthalmopathy and Graves' hyperthyroidism. The CDR3 is 11 residues long. Germline CDR1 is SQVTM and CDR2 is ANQGSEA. J lost 8 bases, V lost 4 bases, and 4 bases had no gene match. Those donors who had ophthalmopathy presented with moderate-to-severe activity, a CAS of ≥3, a NOSPECS of ≥4 and a duration under 3 months. RNA transcripts were the template, and TCR beta CDR3 regions were amplified from them. In the first round, RT-PCR was carried out with HTBI primers, and a multiplex PCR formed the second round. One entry per CDR3 protein results from TCRdb running MiXCR on the multiplex PCR reads. The sample contains about 740,000 distinct CDR3 sequences, around 40% of which appear only once.

Sequencing was carried out using peripheral blood. This TCR derives from an adult man with Graves' ophthalmopathy. The chain joins TRBV29-1 to TRBJ1-1; 7 nucleotides match TRBD1. CDR3 in amino acids: CSVGPDREAFF. CDR3 DNA: TGCAGCGTTGGACCGGACAGGGAAGCTTTCTTT. Full variable domain (remainder filled in from reference TRBV29-1 and TRBJ1-1): SAVISQKPSRDICQRGTSLTIQCQVDSQVTMMFWYRQQPGQSLTLIATANQGSEATYESGFVIDKFPISRPNLTFSTLTVSNMSPEDSSIYLCSVGPDREAFFGQGTRLTVV.